This T cell receptor beta chain was sequenced in a study of blood T cell repertoires in COVID-19. The germline V gene has CDR1 SGHRS and CDR2 YFSETQ. Trimming pared 0 bases from V and 10 bases from J, leaving 19 bases between. The CDR3 loop spans 15 amino acids. The data were produced by immunoSEQ multiplex PCR, yet TCRdb's version contains in-frame clones alone and is incomplete. This sample has some 350,000 clones; over 70% occur once, and the top ten carry roughly 6.3%. Sequenced input: peripheral blood. This chain uses TRBV5-1 with TRBJ1-1; the D gene is possibly TRBD1 (5 bases). This receptor was taken from a woman between 45 and 65 years old with COVID-19, enrolled during active disease. CDR3 sequence (DNA): TGCGCCAGCAGCTTGGCCTCGACGGAGCCTAGGGGAGCTTTCTTT. This translates into CASSLASTEPRGAFF.